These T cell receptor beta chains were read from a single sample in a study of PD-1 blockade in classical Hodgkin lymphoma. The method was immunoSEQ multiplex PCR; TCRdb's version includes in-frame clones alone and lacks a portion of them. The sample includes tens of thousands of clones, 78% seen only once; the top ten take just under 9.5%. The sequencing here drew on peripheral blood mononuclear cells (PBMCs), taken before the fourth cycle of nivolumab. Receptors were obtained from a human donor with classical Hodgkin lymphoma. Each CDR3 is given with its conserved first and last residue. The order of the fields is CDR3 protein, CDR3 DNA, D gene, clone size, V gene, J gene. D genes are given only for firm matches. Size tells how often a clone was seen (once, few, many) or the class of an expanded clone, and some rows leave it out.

CDR3 protein: CASREDSSPLHF
CDR3 DNA: TGTGCCAGCAGGGAGGACAGTTCACCCCTCCACTTT
D gene: .
clone size: .
V gene: TRBV2
J gene: TRBJ1-6

CDR3 protein: CASSSGLGNTIYF
CDR3 DNA: TGTGCCAGCAGCTCGGGACTAGGAAACACCATATATTTT
D gene: .
clone size: .
V gene: TRBV11-2
J gene: TRBJ1-3

CDR3 protein: CASSPLAGGTTDTQYF
CDR3 DNA: TGTGCCAGCAGCCCTTTAGCGGGGGGCACCACAGATACGCAGTATTTT
D gene: TRBD2
clone size: .
V gene: TRBV5-4
J gene: TRBJ2-3

CDR3 protein: CAITSVAASGSGTDTQYF
CDR3 DNA: TGTGCCATCACTTCGGTCGCGGCTAGCGGGTCTGGCACAGATACGCAGTATTTT
D gene: TRBD2
clone size: .
V gene: TRBV10-3
J gene: TRBJ2-3

CDR3 protein: CASSPYSNQPQHF
CDR3 DNA: TGTGCCAGTAGTCCATATAGCAATCAGCCCCAGCATTTT
D gene: .
clone size: .
V gene: TRBV19
J gene: TRBJ1-5

CDR3 protein: CASSGGGITYEQYF
CDR3 DNA: TGTGCCAGCAGCGGAGGAGGGATAACCTACGAGCAGTACTTC
D gene: .
clone size: .
V gene: TRBV7-8
J gene: TRBJ2-7

CDR3 protein: CASRRNTEAFF
CDR3 DNA: TGTGCCAGCAGAAGAAACACTGAAGCTTTCTTT
D gene: .
clone size: .
V gene: TRBV6-5
J gene: TRBJ1-1

CDR3 protein: CASSLGKLYEQYF
CDR3 DNA: TGTGCCAGCAGCTTAGGGAAGTTGTACGAGCAGTACTTC
D gene: .
clone size: .
V gene: TRBV7-2
J gene: TRBJ2-7

CDR3 protein: CASTRGVVNTGELFF
CDR3 DNA: TGTGCCTCTACCCGGGGGGTTGTTAACACCGGGGAGCTGTTTTTT
D gene: TRBD2
clone size: .
V gene: TRBV30
J gene: TRBJ2-2

CDR3 protein: CASDSSYNEQFF
CDR3 DNA: TGTGCCAGCGACTCGTCCTACAATGAGCAGTTCTTC
D gene: .
clone size: .
V gene: TRBV6-5
J gene: TRBJ2-1

CDR3 protein: CASSQIPWASLAKNIQYF
CDR3 DNA: TGCGCCAGCAGCCAAATCCCTTGGGCTAGTCTAGCCAAAAACATTCAGTACTTC
D gene: .
clone size: .
V gene: TRBV4-1
J gene: TRBJ2-4

CDR3 protein: CASKAPGSSNTGELFF
CDR3 DNA: TGTGCCAGTAAGGCTCCTGGCAGTTCGAACACCGGGGAGCTGTTTTTT
D gene: .
clone size: .
V gene: TRBV19
J gene: TRBJ2-2

CDR3 protein: CASRGRGLIYYGYTF
CDR3 DNA: TGTGCCAGCAGGGGGAGGGGCCTCATATACTATGGCTACACCTTC
D gene: .
clone size: .
V gene: TRBV2
J gene: TRBJ1-2

CDR3 protein: CATSRAGTGVYEQYF
CDR3 DNA: TGTGCCACCAGCAGAGCTGGGACAGGGGTGTACGAGCAGTACTTC
D gene: TRBD1
clone size: .
V gene: TRBV15
J gene: TRBJ2-7

CDR3 protein: CASSLRDRAQYF
CDR3 DNA: TGTGCCAGCAGCTTGAGGGACAGAGCGCAGTATTTT
D gene: TRBD1
clone size: .
V gene: TRBV11-3
J gene: TRBJ2-3

CDR3 protein: CASSQVPSVAREQYF
CDR3 DNA: TGCGCCAGCAGCCAAGTGCCTTCGGTAGCACGGGAGCAGTACTTC
D gene: .
clone size: .
V gene: TRBV4-1
J gene: TRBJ2-7

CDR3 protein: CASSYARQGGHYGYTF
CDR3 DNA: TGTGCCAGCAGTTACGCCAGACAGGGGGGACACTATGGCTACACCTTC
D gene: TRBD1
clone size: .
V gene: TRBV6-5
J gene: TRBJ1-2

CDR3 protein: CASSSGLAGAEQYF
CDR3 DNA: TGTGCCAGCAGCTCGGGACTAGCGGGAGCCGAGCAGTACTTC
D gene: TRBD2
clone size: .
V gene: TRBV11-3
J gene: TRBJ2-7

CDR3 protein: CASSLEAGSYNEQFF
CDR3 DNA: TGTGCCAGCAGCTTGGAAGCGGGGTCCTACAATGAGCAGTTCTTC
D gene: TRBD2
clone size: .
V gene: TRBV5-8
J gene: TRBJ2-1

CDR3 protein: CASGRGLAGAETQYF
CDR3 DNA: TGTGCTAGTGGACGGGGACTAGCGGGGGCAGAGACCCAGTACTTC
D gene: TRBD2
clone size: .
V gene: TRBV12-5
J gene: TRBJ2-5

CDR3 protein: CASSLGQFGGNEKLFF
CDR3 DNA: TGTGCCAGCAGCTTAGGACAGTTCGGGGGGAATGAAAAACTGTTTTTT
D gene: .
clone size: .
V gene: TRBV11-2
J gene: TRBJ1-4

CDR3 protein: CASSLVGQGVWDTQYF
CDR3 DNA: TGTGCCAGCAGTTTAGTAGGCCAGGGGGTTTGGGATACGCAGTATTTT
D gene: TRBD1
clone size: .
V gene: TRBV28
J gene: TRBJ2-3

CDR3 protein: CASSLYREFDEQYF
CDR3 DNA: TGCGCCAGCAGCCTTTACAGGGAGTTCGACGAGCAGTACTTC
D gene: .
clone size: .
V gene: TRBV5-1
J gene: TRBJ2-7

CDR3 protein: CASSYSTRRDSPLHF
CDR3 DNA: TGTGCCAGCAGTTACTCGACCCGGCGGGATTCACCCCTCCACTTT
D gene: .
clone size: once
V gene: TRBV6-6
J gene: TRBJ1-6

CDR3 protein: CASSEEAYNEQFF
CDR3 DNA: TGTGCCAGCAGTGAAGAGGCCTACAATGAGCAGTTCTTC
D gene: .
clone size: .
V gene: TRBV2
J gene: TRBJ2-1

CDR3 protein: CASSPGGGSYNEQFF
CDR3 DNA: TGTGCCAGCAGCCCCGGAGGGGGCTCCTACAATGAGCAGTTCTTC
D gene: .
clone size: once
V gene: TRBV5-4
J gene: TRBJ2-1

CDR3 protein: CASSPSLGQETQYF
CDR3 DNA: TGTGCCAGCTCACCAAGTCTCGGCCAAGAGACCCAGTACTTC
D gene: .
clone size: .
V gene: TRBV18
J gene: TRBJ2-5

CDR3 protein: CASTGGLSYEQYF
CDR3 DNA: TGTGCCAGCACTGGCGGCCTGTCCTACGAGCAGTACTTC
D gene: .
clone size: .
V gene: TRBV28
J gene: TRBJ2-7

CDR3 protein: CASLGAGGQPQHF
CDR3 DNA: TGTGCCAGCTTAGGGGCAGGGGGTCAGCCCCAGCATTTT
D gene: TRBD1
clone size: .
V gene: TRBV6-1
J gene: TRBJ1-5

CDR3 protein: CASTDIFYQPQHF
CDR3 DNA: TGTGCCAGCACCGACATATTCTATCAGCCCCAGCATTTT
D gene: .
clone size: .
V gene: TRBV6-1
J gene: TRBJ1-5

CDR3 protein: CASRGPPLDGNTEAFF
CDR3 DNA: TGTGCCAGCAGAGGACCCCCTTTGGACGGAAACACTGAAGCTTTCTTT
D gene: .
clone size: .
V gene: TRBV11-2
J gene: TRBJ1-1

CDR3 protein: CASSQDKGQSDEQFF
CDR3 DNA: TGTGCCAGCAGCCAAGATAAGGGACAGTCGGATGAGCAGTTCTTC
D gene: TRBD1
clone size: .
V gene: TRBV4-2
J gene: TRBJ2-1

CDR3 protein: CASSSEPRALYEQYF
CDR3 DNA: TGTGCCAGCAGTTCGGAACCCCGGGCCCTCTACGAGCAGTACTTC
D gene: .
clone size: .
V gene: TRBV6-5
J gene: TRBJ2-7

CDR3 protein: CASSFVGTGPYEQYF
CDR3 DNA: TGTGCCAGCAGCTTCGTCGGGACAGGGCCCTACGAGCAGTACTTC
D gene: TRBD1
clone size: .
V gene: TRBV5-4
J gene: TRBJ2-7

CDR3 protein: CASSPLGMNTEAFF
CDR3 DNA: TGTGCCAGCTCACCACTGGGCATGAACACTGAAGCTTTCTTT
D gene: .
clone size: .
V gene: TRBV18
J gene: TRBJ1-1

CDR3 protein: CASRETGRDTQYF
CDR3 DNA: TGTGCCAGCAGGGAGACAGGCAGGGATACGCAGTATTTT
D gene: .
clone size: .
V gene: TRBV6-4
J gene: TRBJ2-3

CDR3 protein: CAISGGLAELKTQYF
CDR3 DNA: TGTGCCATCAGTGGAGGACTAGCGGAGTTAAAGACCCAGTACTTC
D gene: TRBD2
clone size: .
V gene: TRBV10-3
J gene: TRBJ2-5

CDR3 protein: CASSLYGRTSPWAKNIQYF
CDR3 DNA: TGTGCCAGCAGTTTATACGGACGGACCTCACCCTGGGCTAAAAACATTCAGTACTTC
D gene: .
clone size: few
V gene: TRBV27
J gene: TRBJ2-4

CDR3 protein: CASSIPPGLLSANEQFF
CDR3 DNA: TGTGCCAGTAGTATACCGCCGGGCTTACTTTCAGCTAATGAGCAGTTCTTC
D gene: .
clone size: .
V gene: TRBV19
J gene: TRBJ2-1

CDR3 protein: CASSRDGVRNTIYF
CDR3 DNA: TGTGCCAGCAGCAGGGACGGAGTGAGGAACACCATATATTTT
D gene: .
clone size: .
V gene: TRBV28
J gene: TRBJ1-3

CDR3 protein: CASSKYVTSANTGELFF
CDR3 DNA: TGTGCCAGCAGCAAATACGTGACTAGCGCGAACACCGGGGAGCTGTTTTTT
D gene: TRBD2
clone size: .
V gene: TRBV7-6
J gene: TRBJ2-2

CDR3 protein: CASSLTSGGAFYNEQFF
CDR3 DNA: TGTGCCAGCAGCTTGACTAGCGGGGGGGCCTTCTACAATGAGCAGTTCTTC
D gene: TRBD2
clone size: .
V gene: TRBV5-4
J gene: TRBJ2-1

CDR3 protein: CASSIGGLLQPQHF
CDR3 DNA: TGTGCCAGTAGTATAGGGGGGCTGCTTCAGCCCCAGCATTTT
D gene: .
clone size: .
V gene: TRBV19
J gene: TRBJ1-5

CDR3 protein: CASSLEAGGGKNIQYF
CDR3 DNA: TGCGCCAGCAGCTTGGAGGCAGGGGGCGGCAAAAACATTCAGTACTTC
D gene: TRBD1
clone size: .
V gene: TRBV5-1
J gene: TRBJ2-4

CDR3 protein: CSVELGYTGELFF
CDR3 DNA: TGCAGCGTTGAACTCGGGTACACCGGGGAGCTGTTTTTT
D gene: .
clone size: few
V gene: TRBV29-1
J gene: TRBJ2-2

CDR3 protein: CASSSSEAGLRTDTQYF
CDR3 DNA: TGTGCCAGCAGCTCCTCGGAAGCGGGACTTAGAACAGATACGCAGTATTTT
D gene: TRBD2
clone size: .
V gene: TRBV7-9
J gene: TRBJ2-3

CDR3 protein: CASSTAKNTGELFF
CDR3 DNA: TGTGCCAGCAGTACCGCCAAGAACACCGGGGAGCTGTTTTTT
D gene: .
clone size: .
V gene: TRBV27
J gene: TRBJ2-2

CDR3 protein: CASSIGGATNEKLFF
CDR3 DNA: TGTGCCAGTAGTATTGGGGGGGCAACTAATGAAAAACTGTTTTTT
D gene: .
clone size: few
V gene: TRBV19
J gene: TRBJ1-4

CDR3 protein: CASAPTPGRLASTDTQYF
CDR3 DNA: TGCGCCAGCGCCCCTACCCCAGGTCGCCTAGCTAGCACAGATACGCAGTATTTT
D gene: .
clone size: .
V gene: TRBV5-1
J gene: TRBJ2-3

CDR3 protein: CASSPRDRGYNEQFF
CDR3 DNA: TGTGCCAGCTCGCCCCGGGACAGGGGTTACAATGAGCAGTTCTTC
D gene: TRBD1
clone size: .
V gene: TRBV18
J gene: TRBJ2-1